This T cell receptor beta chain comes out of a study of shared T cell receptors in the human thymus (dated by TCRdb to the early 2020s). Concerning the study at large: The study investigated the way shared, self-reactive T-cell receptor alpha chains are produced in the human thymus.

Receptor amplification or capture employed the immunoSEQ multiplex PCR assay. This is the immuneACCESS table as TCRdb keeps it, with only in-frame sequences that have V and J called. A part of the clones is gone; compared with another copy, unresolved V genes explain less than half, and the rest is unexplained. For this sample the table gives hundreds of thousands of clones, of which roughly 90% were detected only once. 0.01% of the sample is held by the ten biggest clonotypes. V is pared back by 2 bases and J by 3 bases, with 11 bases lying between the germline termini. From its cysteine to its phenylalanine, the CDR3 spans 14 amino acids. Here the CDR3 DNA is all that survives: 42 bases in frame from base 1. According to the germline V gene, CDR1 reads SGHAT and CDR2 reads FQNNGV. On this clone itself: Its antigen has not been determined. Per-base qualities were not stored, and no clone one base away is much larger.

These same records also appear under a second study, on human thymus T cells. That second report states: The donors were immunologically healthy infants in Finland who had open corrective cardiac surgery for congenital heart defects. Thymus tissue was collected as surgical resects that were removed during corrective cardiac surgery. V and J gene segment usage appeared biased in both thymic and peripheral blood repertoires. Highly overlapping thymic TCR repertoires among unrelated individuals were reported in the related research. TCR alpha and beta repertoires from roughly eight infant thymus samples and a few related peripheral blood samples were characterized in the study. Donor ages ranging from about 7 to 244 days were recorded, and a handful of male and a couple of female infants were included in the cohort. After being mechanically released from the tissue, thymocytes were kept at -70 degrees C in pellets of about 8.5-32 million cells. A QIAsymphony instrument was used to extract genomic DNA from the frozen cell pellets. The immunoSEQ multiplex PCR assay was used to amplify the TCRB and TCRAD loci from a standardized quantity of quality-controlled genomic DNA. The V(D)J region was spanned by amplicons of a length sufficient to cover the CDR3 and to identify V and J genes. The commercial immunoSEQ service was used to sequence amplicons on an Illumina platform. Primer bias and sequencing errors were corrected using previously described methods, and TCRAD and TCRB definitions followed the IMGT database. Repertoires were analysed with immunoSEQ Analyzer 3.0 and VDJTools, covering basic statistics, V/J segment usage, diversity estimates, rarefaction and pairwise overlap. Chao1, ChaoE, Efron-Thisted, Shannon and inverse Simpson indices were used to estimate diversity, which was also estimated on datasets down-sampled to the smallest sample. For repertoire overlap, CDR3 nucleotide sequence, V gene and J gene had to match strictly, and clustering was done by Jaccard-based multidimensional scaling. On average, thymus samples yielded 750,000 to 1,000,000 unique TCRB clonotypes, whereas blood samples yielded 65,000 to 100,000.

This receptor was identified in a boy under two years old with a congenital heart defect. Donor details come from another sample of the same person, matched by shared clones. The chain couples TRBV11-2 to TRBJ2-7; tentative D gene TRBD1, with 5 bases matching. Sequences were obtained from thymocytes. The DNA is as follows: TGTGCCAGCAGCTTATGGGGCAGGAGCTACGAGCAGTACTTC. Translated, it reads CASSLWGRSYEQYF.